The clone carrying this T cell receptor (beta chain) has a handful of counts. Its target is unknown. After removal of 3 bases from V and 3 bases from J, the junction contained 9 bases not matched to a gene. Germline loops: CDR1 MGHRA, CDR2 YSYEKL. This CDR3 has 16 amino acids. The sample belongs to a study of beta chain features in type 1 diabetes. General study points: Shortening of TCRB CDR3s, moderate but significant, appeared in all four CD4+ subsets of Type 1 diabetes patients.

cDNA synthesis used the whole RNA isolate, giving expressed TCRB sequences. Measured with immunoSEQ multiplex PCR; TCRdb has only the in-frame clones, and not every one. The table lists about 230,000 clones, 16% of them singletons. This receptor was identified in a man aged 25-40 years with type 1 diabetes. Specimen: naive CD4+ T cells from blood. The rearrangement links TRBV4-1 to TRBJ2-7; 9 positions match TRBD1. CDR3 residues: CASSHPGTGNIYEQYF. The CDR3, as DNA: TGCGCCAGCAGCCACCCCGGGACAGGGAATATCTACGAGCAGTACTTC.